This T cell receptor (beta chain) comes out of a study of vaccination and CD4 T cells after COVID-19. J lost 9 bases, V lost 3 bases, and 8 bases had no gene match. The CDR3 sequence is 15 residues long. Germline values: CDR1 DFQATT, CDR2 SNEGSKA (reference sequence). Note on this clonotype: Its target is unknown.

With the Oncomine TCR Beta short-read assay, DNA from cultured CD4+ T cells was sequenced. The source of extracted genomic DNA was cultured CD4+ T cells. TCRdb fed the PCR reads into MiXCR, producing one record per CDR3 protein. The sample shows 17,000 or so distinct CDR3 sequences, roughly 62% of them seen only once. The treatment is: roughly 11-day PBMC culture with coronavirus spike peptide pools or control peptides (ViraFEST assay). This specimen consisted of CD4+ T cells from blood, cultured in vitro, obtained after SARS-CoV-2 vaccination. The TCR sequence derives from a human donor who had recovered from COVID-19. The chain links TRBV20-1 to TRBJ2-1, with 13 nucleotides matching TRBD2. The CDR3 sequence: CSASRGLAGVSEQFF. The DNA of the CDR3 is TGCAGTGCTAGTAGAGGACTAGCGGGAGTTAGTGAGCAGTTCTTC.